This T cell receptor (beta chain) derives from a study of T cells after yellow fever vaccination. The germline V gene has CDR1 MDHEN and CDR2 SYDVKM. CDR3 length: 12 amino acids. V shed 8 bases and J 6 bases; nucleotides not matched to a gene: 3. In this sample, this clonotype turned up many times. Its antigen is as yet unknown. 5'RACE template switching added a universal primer site and UMIs to TCR cDNA. TCRdb re-called the 5' RACE reads through MiXCR, storing one row per CDR3 protein. This sample has about 320,000 distinct CDR3 sequences; approximately 4% occur once, and the top ten carry 19%. Study observations and caveats: Researchers cautioned that FACS-sorted repertoires could harbor abundant clonotypes contaminating from the bulk population.

The J gene is TRBJ2-2, the V gene TRBV28; 7 nucleotides match TRBD2. The TCR originated in a man aged 18-30 years who received the YFV17D yellow fever vaccine. Sequencing was performed on PBMCs, taken 15 days after the yellow fever booster vaccination. The DNA for the CDR3 is TGTGCCAGCGGGGGGGGTGCCGGGGAGCTGTTTTTT. The encoded protein is CASGGGAGELFF.